This T cell receptor (beta chain) emerged from a study of PD-1 blockade in classical Hodgkin lymphoma. On this clone itself: Its specificity is unknown.

All patients relapsed after autologous stem cell transplantation, and brentuximab vedotin exposure varied. The germline CDR1 and CDR2 sequences are SGHTA and FQGTGA. V was trimmed by 1 base and J by 5 bases, leaving 16 bases between them. The CDR3 is 16 residues long. The method was immunoSEQ multiplex PCR; TCRdb's version includes in-frame clones alone and lacks a portion of them. Of 95,000 to 100,000 clones in the sample, around 89% are singletons; the top ten hold around 6.6%. General study results and limits: Reported findings placed baseline TCR diversity lower in newly diagnosed patients (compared with healthy donors). Whoever responded completely had baseline diversity much like that seen in newly diagnosed patients.

The TCR was taken from a human donor with classical Hodgkin lymphoma. This chain uses TRBV7-3 with TRBJ2-3, with D possibly being TRBD2 (6 bases). Here the sequenced sample was peripheral blood mononuclear cells (PBMCs), taken before the second cycle of nivolumab. CDR3 sequence (DNA): TGTGCCAGCAGCTTAATGGCTAACGGAGGGAGAGATACGCAGTATTTT. It yields the protein CASSLMANGGRDTQYF. Using reference TRBV7-3 and TRBJ2-3 for the parts outside the CDR3, the full variable domain is GAGVSQTPSNKVTEKGKYVELRCDPISGHTALYWYRQSLGQGPEFLIYFQGTGAADDSGLPNDRFFAVRPEGSVSTLKIQRTERGDSAVYLCASSLMANGGRDTQYFGPGTRLTVL.